The next 11 T cell receptor beta chains were all read from a single sample in a study of blood T cell repertoires in COVID-19. This table comes from immunoSEQ multiplex PCR, and its TCRdb copy is limited to in-frame clones, with some not included. The sample shows roughly 290,000 clones, about nine tenths of them seen only once. Sequencing was done on a sample of PBMCs or T cells enriched from blood (not recorded which). The source of these receptors is a woman aged 40 to 50 who had recovered from COVID-19.

This clone was picked up a small number of times. The chain recombines TRBV5-1 with TRBJ1-6, with 8 bases matching TRBD1. CDR3 length: 17 residues. Germline V gene data show CDR1 as SGHRS and CDR2 as YFSETQ. The trim removed 1 base at V and 8 bases at J, leaving 11 bases unmatched. CDR3 sequence: CASSLSQGAFQDSPLHF. In DNA, the CDR3 is TGCGCCAGCAGCTTGTCTCAGGGGGCGTTTCAGGATTCACCCCTCCACTTT.

The chain recombines TRBV6-5 with TRBJ2-1; 9 bases are a match to TRBD2. V gave up 5 bases and J gave up 3 bases; unmatched junction bases: 5. The germline V gene encodes CDR1 MNHEY and CDR2 SVGAGI. The CDR3 has 15 residues. The CDR3 bases are TGTGCCAGCAGTCCTAGCGGGGCCTACTACAATGAGCAGTTCTTC. This encodes CASSPSGAYYNEQFF.

J is TRBJ1-1 and V is TRBV2, with no clear D. This CDR3 region has 10 residues. Trimming left V 1 base short and J 10 bases short, with 4 bases between. In germline, CDR1 is SNHLY, CDR2 FYNNEI. The CDR3 is CASSEVAAFF. CDR3 DNA sequence: TGTGCCAGCAGTGAAGTAGCAGCTTTCTTT.

A word on this clone: The sample contains more than one DNA sequence encoding this CDR3. The chain combines TRBV19 with TRBJ1-2; TRBD1 agrees at 10 bases. The CDR3 is 15 residues long. Per the germline V gene, CDR1 is LNHDA and CDR2 is SQIVND (reference sequence). Germline trimming cut 3 bases from V and 2 bases from J; bases unmatched to any gene: 3. This chain's CDR3 is CASSIRTGGNYGYTF. CDR3 DNA sequence: TGTGCCAGTAGTATTCGGACAGGGGGGAACTATGGCTACACCTTC.

The V gene is TRBV5-1, the J gene TRBJ2-3; weak D call: TRBD2 (6 bases). Trimming took 6 bases from V and 1 from J, leaving 12 bases between them. The CDR3 is 14 amino acids. Germline values: CDR1 SGHRS, CDR2 YFSETQ. CDR3 residues: CASTLRGRTDTQYF. The CDR3, as DNA: TGCGCCAGCACACTGCGGGGCCGCACAGATACGCAGTATTTT.

The rearrangement joins TRBV29-1 to TRBJ1-1; D is uncertain. The germline CDR1 and CDR2 sequences are SQVTM and ANQGSEA. This CDR3 has 13 residues. Trimming cost V 0 bases and J 8 bases, with 13 bases left between them. The CDR3 nucleotides are TGCAGCGTTGAAGAACGTCCGGGATTGGAAGCTTTCTTT. Translating it yields CSVEERPGLEAFF.

This clone was seen once. CDR3 residues: CASSDRWDTEAFF. CDR3 nucleotide sequence: TGTGCCAGCAGCGACAGGTGGGACACTGAAGCTTTCTTT. The chain carries TRBV2 and TRBJ1-1; possible D gene TRBD1, 6 bases. The germline V gene encodes CDR1 SNHLY and CDR2 FYNNEI. Deletions cut 6 bases from V and 3 bases from J, with 11 bases between. This CDR3 spans 13 amino acids.

The V and J genes are TRBV19 and TRBJ1-2, with TRBD1 identical over 7 bases. The CDR3 has 15 amino acids. V lost 4 bases and J lost 2; bases outside the gene matches: 7. Germline lookup yields CDR1 LNHDA and CDR2 SQIVND (reference sequence). CDR3 nucleotide sequence: TGTGCCAGTAGTAGCCGACAGGGACTCAACTATGGCTACACCTTC. Its protein is CASSSRQGLNYGYTF.

The chain joins TRBV30 to TRBJ1-5, with 9 bases aligning to TRBD1. J lost 4 bases, V lost 3 bases, and 7 bases had no gene match. The CDR3 is made up of 15 amino acids. CDR1 and CDR2 (germline): GTSNPN, SVGIG (reference sequence). DNA of the CDR3: TGTGCCTGGAGCCGAGCCGGGACAGGGAATCAGCCCCAGCATTTT. This sequence encodes CAWSRAGTGNQPQHF.

Written as DNA, the CDR3 is TGTGCCAGCAGTGAATGGGGGACAGGGGGAGCAGATACGCAGTATTTT. Translating it yields CASSEWGTGGADTQYF. V and J are TRBV2 and TRBJ2-3, with 11 bases fitting TRBD1. With V trimmed by 2 bases and J by 4 bases, 5 bases remained unmatched. The CDR3 sequence is 16 residues long. Looked up from germline, CDR1 is SNHLY and CDR2 is FYNNEI. The variable domain in full, with the rest retrieved from reference TRBV2 and TRBJ2-3, is EPEVTQTPSHQVTQMGQEVILRCVPISNHLYFYWYRQILGQKVEFLVSFYNNEISEKSEIFDDQFSVERPDGSNFTLKIRSTKLEDSAMYFCASSEWGTGGADTQYFGPGTRLTVL.

V and J are TRBV6-2 or TRBV6-3 and TRBJ2-7, with 12 bases lining up with TRBD1. Germline V gives CDR1 MNHEY, CDR2 SVGEGT. The V segment lost 2 bases and the J segment 4 bases; nucleotides outside the gene matches: 3. The length of the CDR3 is 15 residues. In DNA form, the CDR3 reads TGTGCCAGCAGTTACGGGACAGGGGGCTTATACGAGCAGTACTTC. It encodes CASSYGTGGLYEQYF.